This paragraph covers one T cell receptor (beta chain) sequence. The table lists this clonotype with many counts. Its antigen has not been determined. Per-base quality was not reported, and no clone a single base away is much larger than it. This sample is part of a study of early T cells in non-severe SARS-CoV-2 infection (dated by TCRdb to the early 2020s). For the study in its entirety: TCR sequencing used bulk RNA from unsorted whole blood, so alpha and beta chains could not be paired.

From its cysteine to its phenylalanine, the CDR3 spans 13 amino acids. This entry keeps only the CDR3 DNA: 39 bases, framed from base 1. V was cut back by 2 bases and J by 4 bases, leaving a gap of 6 bases between them. The germline V gene sets CDR1 to KGHSH and CDR2 to LQKENI. The protocol used for the library was 5' RACE. The sequencer was a NextSeq 500. The TCR library protocol attached unique molecular identifiers to individual cDNA molecules to correct for sequencing error and PCR bias. Both TCR alpha and beta chains were sequenced, and tight co-correlation was observed between alpha and beta sequence abundances in each sample. In the authors' own workflow: V gene, J gene and CDR3 annotation of TCR sequences was performed with Decombinator V4. TCRs were defined as expanded if a significant change between any two time points was detected under a Poisson model with p below 0.0001. TCR abundances were normalised to the total number of TCRs sequenced per sample and were expressed as counts per million. MAIT TCRs were defined by TRAV1-2 paired with TRAJ12, TRAJ20 or TRAJ33, and iNKT TCRs by TRAV10 paired with TRAJ18. A search of VDJdb, accessed on 1 November 2021, was run for TCRs annotated to CMV, EBV and SARS-CoV-2, with TCRs annotated for multiple antigens excluded. The raw public data were reprocessed by TCRdb itself: fastp quality trimming at Q25, MiXCR clonotype calling, in-frame beta chains only. Merged by CDR3 protein, the rows form single entries marked with the most common genes and DNA. TCRdb's processing, not the authors', yielded these V and J calls. For this sample there are fewer than 30,000 distinct CDR3 sequences; around 4% appear just once. Approximately 15% of the sample is taken by the ten largest.

The study at large found these results: VDJdb matching was skewed toward anti-spike CD8 responses and likely underestimated virus-specific expansions, missing private and CD4 specificities.

A case-control design nested within a healthcare worker cohort in London, UK, was used, with weekly nasopharyngeal swab PCR tests and blood sampling performed. Between 23 and 31 March 2020, the week of the UK lockdown, healthcare workers were enrolled and then followed up weekly for as long as 16 weeks. The origin of this receptor is an adult who was a healthcare worker with PCR-confirmed SARS-CoV-2 infection or an uninfected control (not recorded which). This chain joins TRBV18 to TRBJ1-5; a tentative D call is TRBD1 (5 bases match). The sample consisted of whole blood. The DNA is as follows: TGTGCCAGCTCACCAGGGACGAATCAGCCCCAGCATTTT. This gives the protein CASSPGTNQPQHF.